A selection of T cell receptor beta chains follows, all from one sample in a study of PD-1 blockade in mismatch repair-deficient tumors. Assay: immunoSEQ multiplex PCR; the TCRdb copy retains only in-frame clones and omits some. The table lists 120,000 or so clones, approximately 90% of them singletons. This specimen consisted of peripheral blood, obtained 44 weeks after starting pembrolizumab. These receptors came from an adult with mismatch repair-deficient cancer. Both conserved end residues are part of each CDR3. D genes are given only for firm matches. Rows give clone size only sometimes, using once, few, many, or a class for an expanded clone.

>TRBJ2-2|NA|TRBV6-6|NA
TGTGCCAGCAGTTGGGGGACCGGGCCGAGGGCCGGGGAGCTGTTTTTT
CASSWGTGPRAGELFF
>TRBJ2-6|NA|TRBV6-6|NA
TGTGCCAGCAGTTATTCGGTCTCTGGGGCCAACGTCCTGACTTTC
CASSYSVSGANVLTF
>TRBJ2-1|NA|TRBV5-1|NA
TGCGCCAGCAGCACCCAGAATGAGCAGTTCTTC
CASSTQNEQFF
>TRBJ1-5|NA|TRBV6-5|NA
TGTGCCAGCAGTTACTCGACAGGAGCCAATCAGCCCCAGCATTTT
CASSYSTGANQPQHF
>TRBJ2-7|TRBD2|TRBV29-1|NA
TGCAGCGTTAGGGGAGGGGCCCATTACGAGCAGTACTTC
CSVRGGAHYEQYF
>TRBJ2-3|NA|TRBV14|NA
TGTGCCAGCAGCCAAGTGCTTGGCGTTGCTGGCACAGATACGCAGTATTTT
CASSQVLGVAGTDTQYF
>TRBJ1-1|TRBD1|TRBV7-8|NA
TGTGCCAGCAGCTTGGGGACAGGGAGGGGAGCTTTCTTT
CASSLGTGRGAFF
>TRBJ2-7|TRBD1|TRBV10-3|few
TGTGCCATCAGTGCCCAGGACAGGGAGTACGAGCAGTACTTC
CAISAQDREYEQYF
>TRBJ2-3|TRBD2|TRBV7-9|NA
TGTGCCAGCAGCCCAGCGGGGACTAGCGGGGGAGATACGCAGTATTTT
CASSPAGTSGGDTQYF
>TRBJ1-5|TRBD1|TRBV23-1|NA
TGCGCCAGTAAACCACCGGGACAGGGTCGAGGGGGTAATCAGCCCCAGCATTTT
CASKPPGQGRGGNQPQHF
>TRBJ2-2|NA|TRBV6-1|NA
TGTGCCAGCGGAGGGATGCGGGAGCTGTTTTTT
CASGGMRELFF
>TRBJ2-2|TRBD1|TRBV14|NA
TGTGCCAGCAGCCAAGATACAGGGGGCACCGGGGAGCTGTTTTTT
CASSQDTGGTGELFF
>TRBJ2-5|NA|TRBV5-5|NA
TGTGCCAGCAGCTTGGAGTACGGTGGCCAAGAGACCCAGTACTTC
CASSLEYGGQETQYF
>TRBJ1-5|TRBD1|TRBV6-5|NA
TGTGCCAGCAGCCGGGGACAGGTCAATCAGCCCCAGCATTTT
CASSRGQVNQPQHF
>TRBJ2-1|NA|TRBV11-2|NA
TGTGCCAGCAGGCTCGTATGGGGCTCCTACAATGAGCAGTTCTTC
CASRLVWGSYNEQFF
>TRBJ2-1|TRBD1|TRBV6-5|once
TGTGCCAGCAGTTATTGGGAGTGGACAGGCTACAATGAGCAGTTCTTC
CASSYWEWTGYNEQFF
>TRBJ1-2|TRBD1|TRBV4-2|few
TGTGCCAGCAGCCAAGAGACAGGGGGCGGCTACACCTTC
CASSQETGGGYTF
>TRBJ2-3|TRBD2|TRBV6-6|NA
TGTGCCAGCAGCGCCGGGACTAGCGGGGCAGATACGCAGTATTTT
CASSAGTSGADTQYF
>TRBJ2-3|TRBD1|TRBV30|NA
TGTGCCTGGTCCACACAGGGGATCGCGCAGTATTTT
CAWSTQGIAQYF
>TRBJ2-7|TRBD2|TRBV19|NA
TGTGCCAGTAGTGTAGCGGGAGCCAACTCCTACGAGCAGTACTTC
CASSVAGANSYEQYF
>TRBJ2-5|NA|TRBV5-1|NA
TGCGCCAGCAGCTTTGAAGGGCGGAGAGAGACCCAGTACTTC
CASSFEGRRETQYF
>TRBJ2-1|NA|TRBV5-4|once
TGTGCCAGCAGCTTCGGGAAGATATACAATGAGCAGTTCTTC
CASSFGKIYNEQFF
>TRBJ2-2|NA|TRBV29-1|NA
TGCAGCGTTGAACTGGGTCTACCCTCGAACACCGGGGAGCTGTTTTTT
CSVELGLPSNTGELFF